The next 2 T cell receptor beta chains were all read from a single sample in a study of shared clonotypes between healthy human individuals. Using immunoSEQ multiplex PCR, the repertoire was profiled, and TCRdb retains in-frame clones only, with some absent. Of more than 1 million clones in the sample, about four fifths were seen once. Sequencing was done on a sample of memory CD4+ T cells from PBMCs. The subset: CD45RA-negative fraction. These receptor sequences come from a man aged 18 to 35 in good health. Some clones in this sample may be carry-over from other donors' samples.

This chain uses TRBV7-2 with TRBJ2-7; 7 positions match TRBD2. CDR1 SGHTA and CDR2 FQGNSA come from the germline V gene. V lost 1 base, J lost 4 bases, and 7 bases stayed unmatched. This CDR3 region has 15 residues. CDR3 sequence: CASSLVGGPAYEQYF. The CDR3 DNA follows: TGTGCCAGCAGCTTAGTGGGAGGGCCGGCATACGAGCAGTACTTC.

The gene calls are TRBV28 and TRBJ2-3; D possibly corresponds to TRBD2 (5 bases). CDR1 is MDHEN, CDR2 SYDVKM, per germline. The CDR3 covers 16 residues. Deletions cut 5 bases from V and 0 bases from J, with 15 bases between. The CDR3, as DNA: TGTGCCAGCAGTGGTCCTAGCAGAACTAGCACAGATACGCAGTATTTT. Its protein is CASSGPSRTSTDTQYF.